These 32 T cell receptor beta chains were sequenced from one sample in a study of beta chain features in type 1 diabetes. The whole isolated RNA underwent reverse transcription, so sequencing captured expressed TCRB transcripts. Some clones are missing from TCRdb's copy, which holds only in-frame ones; the method was immunoSEQ multiplex PCR. The data hold 450,000 to 550,000 clones, with 30% observed a single time. The sample taken for sequencing was naive CD4+ T cells from blood. The receptors come from a man younger than 30 in good health.

The rearrangement links TRBV7-9 to TRBJ1-1; unclear D gene. This CDR3 has 15 residues. V shed 1 base and J shed 5 bases, with 14 bases lying between them. Germline CDR1 reads SEHNR; CDR2 reads FQNEAQ (reference sequence). The chain's CDR3 is CASSLGGRWRTEAFF. As DNA, the CDR3 is TGTGCCAGCAGCTTAGGCGGCCGGTGGAGGACTGAAGCTTTCTTT.

The rearrangement uses TRBV28 and TRBJ2-3; tentatively, D is TRBD2 (6 bases). The V end lost 5 bases, the J end lost 4 bases, and 16 bases lay between the germline ends. The germline V gene has CDR1 MDHEN and CDR2 SYDVKM. The CDR3 has 15 residues. In DNA, the CDR3 is TGTGCCAGCAGTCCTCCTAGGCGGGGCGCAGATACGCAGTATTTT. Amino acid sequence: CASSPPRRGADTQYF.

The genes are TRBV23-1 and TRBJ1-5; D possibly corresponds to TRBD1 (6 bases). TRBV23-1 carries the ORF label, with uncertain function. The CDR3 is made up of 14 amino acids. V shed 4 bases and J shed 8 bases, with 15 bases lying between them. The CDR3 sequence: CASSPPAGAKPQHF. CDR3 sequence (DNA): TGCGCCAGCAGTCCGCCTGCAGGGGCAAAGCCCCAGCATTTT.

A few counts support this clone. J is TRBJ2-3 and V is TRBV20-1, with unresolved D. The CDR3 length is 11 residues. Germline V gives CDR1 DFQATT, CDR2 SNEGSKA (reference sequence). Between the trimmed V and J ends, which lost 4 bases and 9 bases, there was a span of 11 bases. The CDR3 nucleotides are TGCAGTGCTATCTCGGGTCTCACGCAGTATTTT. The encoded protein is CSAISGLTQYF.

In this sample, this clone turned up a few times. V is TRBV30 and J is TRBJ2-1; D perhaps matches TRBD2 (5 bases). Trimming took 0 bases from V and 0 from J, leaving 9 bases between them. Per germline, CDR1 GTSNPN and CDR2 SVGIG (reference sequence). CDR3 length equals 15 residues. This chain's CDR3 is CAWSVSGSSYNEQFF. In DNA form, the CDR3 reads TGTGCCTGGAGTGTAAGCGGCAGCTCCTACAATGAGCAGTTCTTC. The full variable domain, its missing parts supplied by reference TRBV30 and TRBJ2-1, is SQTIHQWPATLVQPVGSPLSLECTVEGTSNPNLYWYRQAAGRGLQLLFYSVGIGQISSEVPQNLSASRPQDRQFILSSKKLLLSDSGFYLCAWSVSGSSYNEQFFGPGTRLTVL.

This clone was found a few times. This chain connects TRBV9 to TRBJ2-5; the D is unclear. CDR3 length: 14 amino acids. Germline CDR1 is SGDLS and CDR2 is YYNGEE. Trimming took 0 bases from V and 5 from J, leaving 11 bases between them. The CDR3 protein is CASSVGGFPETQYF. CDR3 in DNA: TGTGCCAGCAGCGTAGGAGGTTTTCCCGAGACCCAGTACTTC.

In this sample, this clone turned up a few times. The chain uses TRBV19 and TRBJ2-7, with D uncertain. The CDR3 has 13 residues. Trimming shortened V by 4 bases and J by 6 bases, and 13 bases separated the two germline ends. Germline V gives CDR1 LNHDA, CDR2 SQIVND (reference sequence). CDR3 sequence (DNA): TGTGCCAGTAGTAACTACTACCCTTCCGAGCAGTACTTC. Protein: CASSNYYPSEQYF.

The chain couples TRBV5-1 to TRBJ2-7; 9 bases line up with TRBD1. Trimming at V came to 3 bases and at J to 3 bases, leaving 7 bases not matched to a gene. Germline loops: CDR1 SGHRS, CDR2 YFSETQ. The CDR3 extends over 15 amino acids. The DNA of the CDR3 is TGCGCCAGCAGCTCTTCCGGGACAGGGCTCTACGAGCAGTACTTC. It codes for CASSSSGTGLYEQYF.

This clone appeared a few times. The gene calls are TRBV30 and TRBJ1-5; perhaps TRBD1 as D (6 bases). The CDR3 is 13 residues long. The V end lost 1 base, the J end lost 5 bases, and 9 bases lay between the germline ends. CDR1 is GTSNPN and CDR2 is SVGIG in the germline V gene (reference sequence). CDR3: CAWSDREYQPQHF. DNA for the CDR3: TGTGCCTGGAGTGACAGGGAGTATCAGCCCCAGCATTTT. Drawing the rest from reference TRBV30 and TRBJ1-5, the complete variable domain is SQTIHQWPATLVQPVGSPLSLECTVEGTSNPNLYWYRQAAGRGLQLLFYSVGIGQISSEVPQNLSASRPQDRQFILSSKKLLLSDSGFYLCAWSDREYQPQHFGDGTRLSIL.

The chain links TRBV5-6 to TRBJ2-3; 7 nucleotides agree with TRBD1. The CDR3 has 14 amino acids. Germline V lookup: CDR1 SGHDT, CDR2 YYEEEE. Trimming cost V 4 bases and J 1 base; bases outside gene matches: 3. The CDR3, as DNA: TGTGCCAGCAGCCGTGGACAGGGCACAGATACGCAGTATTTT. Protein: CASSRGQGTDTQYF.

V and J are TRBV6-4 and TRBJ2-1; 9 bases map to TRBD2. The V and J ends lost 3 bases and 9 bases, in that order; junction bases with no gene match: 15. Germline V gives CDR1 MRHNA, CDR2 SNTAGT. The CDR3 is 17 amino acids. The CDR3 DNA is TGTGCCAGCAGTGATTCCCCGGGACTAGCCGGGGGAAGTGAGCAGTTCTTC. Its translation is CASSDSPGLAGGSEQFF.

This rearrangement joins TRBV25-1 to TRBJ2-5, with a weak D call TRBD2 (5 bases). V was cut by 8 bases and J by 4 bases, with 14 bases left in between. Germline lookup yields CDR1 MGHDK and CDR2 SYGVNS. The CDR3 totals 13 residues. The CDR3 protein is CASRGGAVETQYF. Written as DNA, the CDR3 is TGTGCCAGCCGTGGAGGAGCCGTAGAGACCCAGTACTTC. Based on the CDR3 plus reference TRBV25-1 and TRBJ2-5, the full variable domain is EADIYQTPRYLVIGTGKKITLECSQTMGHDKMYWYQQDPGMELHLIHYSYGVNSTEKGDLSSESTVSRIRTEHFPLTLESARPSHTSQYLCASRGGAVETQYFGPGTRLLVL.

This clone was detected a few times. The chain couples TRBV5-4 to TRBJ2-1, with TRBD2 matching 15 bases. The trim removed 3 bases at V and 5 bases at J, leaving 3 bases unmatched. From germline, CDR1 is SGHNT and CDR2 YYREEE (reference sequence). This CDR3 spans 16 amino acids. The CDR3 sequence is CASSWTSGRAHNEQFF. The CDR3 DNA reads as TGTGCCAGCAGCTGGACTAGCGGGAGGGCCCACAATGAGCAGTTCTTC.

The V gene is TRBV28, the J gene TRBJ2-1; the D is unclear. CDR1 is MDHEN, CDR2 SYDVKM, per germline. Trimming cost V 0 bases and J 2 bases, with 8 bases left between them. The CDR3 contains 15 residues. The DNA of the CDR3 is TGTGCCAGCAGTTTATGGCAGGCAGCCTACAATGAGCAGTTCTTC. It encodes CASSLWQAAYNEQFF.

This clone turned up a few times. V gene TRBV7-2 combines with J gene TRBJ1-2, with a possible D match to TRBD1 (5 bases). CDR1 and CDR2 from the germline V gene are SGHTA and FQGNSA. This CDR3 is 14 amino acids long. V lost 6 bases and J 3 bases, leaving 14 bases between the germline ends. CDR3 protein: CASRVTGTDYGYTF. DNA for the CDR3: TGTGCCAGCAGGGTTACCGGGACGGACTATGGCTACACCTTC.

The V gene is TRBV9, the J gene TRBJ2-7, with no clear D. Germline CDR1 SGDLS, CDR2 YYNGEE. Trimming pared 3 bases from V and 0 bases from J, leaving 10 bases between. The CDR3 is made up of 14 amino acids. The CDR3 nucleotides read TGTGCCAGCAGCGCCGGGTTCCGCTCCTACGAGCAGTACTTC. Protein product: CASSAGFRSYEQYF.

V gene TRBV30 combines with J gene TRBJ2-7, with D maybe TRBD1 (5 bases). The CDR3 consists of 12 residues. From germline, CDR1 is GTSNPN and CDR2 SVGIG (reference sequence). V dropped 8 bases and J dropped 2 bases, with 13 bases sitting between them. This chain's CDR3 is CAGGRDTYEQYF. CDR3 DNA sequence: TGTGCCGGCGGCAGGGATACCTACGAGCAGTACTTC.

CDR3 DNA: TGCAGCGTCTCACCTGTAGCGGGAAACACCATATATTTT. This codes for CSVSPVAGNTIYF. The rearrangement links TRBV29-1 to TRBJ1-3; D is ambiguous. The V and J ends lost 6 bases and 4 bases respectively, with 13 bases between them. Per the germline V gene, CDR1 is SQVTM and CDR2 is ANQGSEA. The CDR3 runs 13 residues.

This clone was seen only a few times. This sample also contains other DNA sequences that code for the same CDR3. This sequence joins TRBV30 and TRBJ2-7; 10 bases are shared with TRBD1. V was pared by 2 bases and J by 2 bases, with 3 bases of the junction left unmatched. Germline V lookup: CDR1 GTSNPN, CDR2 SVGIG (reference sequence). The CDR3 covers 14 residues. Written as DNA, the CDR3 is TGTGCCTGGAGTAGGGACAGGGGCCCCTACGAGCAGTACTTC. Its translation is CAWSRDRGPYEQYF.

This clone was counted between two and nine times. The chain joins TRBV30 to TRBJ1-1; D gene uncertain. There are 13 residues in the CDR3. Trimming stripped 4 bases from V and 4 bases from J, with 13 bases between. CDR1 is GTSNPN and CDR2 is SVGIG in the germline V gene (reference sequence). Here the CDR3 reads CAWTLTRVTEAFF. CDR3 DNA sequence: TGTGCCTGGACCCTGACTCGGGTCACTGAAGCTTTCTTT.

V is TRBV18 and J is TRBJ1-4, with 7 bases that match TRBD1. The germline V gene encodes CDR1 KGHSH and CDR2 LQKENI. Losses at the gene ends were 3 bases for V and 0 bases for J; bases not matched to a gene: 4. CDR3 length: 16 amino acids. The CDR3 nucleotides read TGTGCCAGCTCACCTCTCGGGACAGCAACTAATGAAAAACTGTTTTTT. Translated: CASSPLGTATNEKLFF.

This rearrangement joins TRBV5-1 to TRBJ2-7; maybe TRBD1 (6 bases). Germline V gene lookup returns CDR1 SGHRS and CDR2 YFSETQ. The V and J ends lost 1 base and 3 bases respectively, with 8 bases between them. The CDR3 loop spans 13 amino acids. DNA of the CDR3: TGCGCCAGCAGCTTGACAGGGAACTACGAGCAGTACTTC. Translation: CASSLTGNYEQYF.

There are a few counts of this clone. The rearrangement joins TRBV2 to TRBJ2-6; perhaps TRBD2 as D (5 bases). The germline V and J ends were trimmed by 6 bases and 1 base, with 16 bases remaining between them. CDR1 and CDR2 from the germline V gene are SNHLY and FYNNEI. CDR3 size: 17 residues. CDR3: CASSRDLGPSGANVLTF. The CDR3 nucleotides are TGTGCCAGCAGCCGGGATCTCGGCCCGTCTGGGGCCAACGTCCTGACTTTC.

The chain couples TRBV7-2 to TRBJ2-1, with TRBD1 identical over 8 bases. Unmatched junction bases numbered 8, after V lost 1 base and J lost 3 bases. Germline V CDR1 and CDR2: SGHTA, FQGNSA. The CDR3 sequence is 17 residues long. The chain's CDR3 is CASSLESGGSLYNEQFF. The CDR3 DNA follows: TGTGCCAGCAGCTTAGAATCAGGGGGCTCACTCTACAATGAGCAGTTCTTC.

J is TRBJ2-7 and V is TRBV13; a weak D match, TRBD2 (5 bases). V was trimmed by 0 bases and J by 0 bases, leaving 15 bases between them. In germline, CDR1 is PRHDT, CDR2 FYEKMQ (reference sequence). The CDR3 runs 17 residues. The CDR3 DNA sequence: TGTGCCAGCAGCTTAGGCCTCGGACTCAACACCTCCTACGAGCAGTACTTC. It translates to CASSLGLGLNTSYEQYF.

J is TRBJ2-1 and V is TRBV2; TRBD1 matches at 10 bases. The length of the CDR3 is 14 residues. CDR1 and CDR2 from the germline V gene are SNHLY and FYNNEI. J was trimmed by 9 bases and V by 7 bases; bases with no gene match: 9. The chain's CDR3 is CASTSETGGTEQFF. DNA for the CDR3: TGTGCCAGCACGTCGGAGACAGGGGGCACTGAGCAGTTCTTC.

This chain connects TRBV6-6 to TRBJ2-5; D perhaps matches TRBD1 (5 bases). Trimming left V 8 bases short and J 4 bases short, with 11 bases between. Looked up from germline, CDR1 is MNHNY and CDR2 is SVGAGI (reference sequence). This CDR3 has 12 residues. The CDR3 is CASGAGRETQYF. CDR3 DNA: TGTGCCAGCGGGGCCGGGCGAGAGACCCAGTACTTC.

This clone turned up a few times. This rearrangement joins TRBV13 to TRBJ1-1, with 7 bases lining up with TRBD1. This CDR3 has 14 residues. The V segment lost 4 bases and the J segment 5 bases; nucleotides outside the gene matches: 7. Per the germline V gene, CDR1 is PRHDT and CDR2 is FYEKMQ (reference sequence). The CDR3 protein is CASSSRDRITEAFF. In DNA form, the CDR3 reads TGTGCCAGCAGCTCCCGGGACAGAATTACTGAAGCTTTCTTT. Complete variable domain (other parts from reference TRBV13 and TRBJ1-1): AAGVIQSPRHLIKEKRETATLKCYPIPRHDTVYWYQQGPGQDPQFLISFYEKMQSDKGSIPDRFSAQQFSDYHSELNMSSLELGDSALYFCASSSRDRITEAFFGQGTRLTVV.

The V call is TRBV29-1, the J call TRBJ2-3; 8 bases align to TRBD2. The ends lost 8 bases at V and 8 bases at J; junction bases unmatched: 6. CDR3 length equals 11 residues. Germline V gene lookup returns CDR1 SQVTM and CDR2 ANQGSEA. The CDR3 nucleotides read TGCAGCCTTGTGAGCGGGAGTACGCAGTATTTT. It is translated as CSLVSGSTQYF.

The chain employs TRBV14 and TRBJ1-2, with D possibly matching TRBD1 (5 bases). The length of the CDR3 is 16 residues. Germline-derived CDR1 and CDR2 are SGHDN and FVKESK. V lost 4 bases and J 5 bases, leaving 20 bases between the germline ends. This chain's CDR3 is CASSLNRGMGAYGYTF. As DNA, the CDR3 is TGTGCCAGCAGCCTCAATAGGGGAATGGGCGCTTATGGCTACACCTTC.

Comments on this clone: The conserved phenylalanine or tryptophan normally closing the CDR3 is absent here, so this likely arose from a read error. This sequence joins TRBV29-1 and TRBJ2-7; no reliable D call. Germline V gene sequence: CDR1 SQVTM, CDR2 ANQGSEA. This CDR3 has 12 residues. Deletions cut 4 bases from V and 1 base from J, with 8 bases between. CDR3 coding DNA: TGCAGCGTTGGAACAGCTTCCTACGAGCAGTACCTC. This sequence encodes CSVGTASYEQYL.

This clone was picked up a small number of times. The chain joins TRBV28 to TRBJ2-5; D is undetermined. Trimming removed 3 bases from V and 1 base from J, with 9 bases in between. Germline V gene sequence: CDR1 MDHEN, CDR2 SYDVKM. The CDR3 extends over 14 amino acids. The CDR3 sequence is CASSFGGVQETQYF. The CDR3 bases are TGTGCCAGCAGTTTTGGTGGAGTCCAAGAGACCCAGTACTTC.